The clone carrying this T cell receptor beta chain was observed at least ten times. This record belongs to a study of T cells in Graves' hyperthyroidism and ophthalmopathy. This CDR3 comprises 16 residues. V lost 4 bases and J 0 bases, leaving 12 bases between the germline ends. The study defined stable Graves' hyperthyroidism as no ophthalmopathy progression within 18 months. Recently diagnosed hyperthyroidism of less than 2 months' duration affected patients aged 18 to 65. Each diagnosis drew on symptoms, thyroxine, TRAb, thyroid ultrasound and orbital computed tomography findings. A 10 ml volume of fresh peripheral blood provided the PBMCs. RNA transcripts were the template for amplifying TCR beta CDR3 regions. During a first-round RT-PCR of the TCR CDR3, the HTBI primer set was used. Each CDR3 protein gets one entry after TCRdb re-called the multiplex PCR reads with MiXCR. The repertoire holds a few hundred thousand distinct CDR3 sequences, with less than 25% as singletons.

Source material: blood. The TCR originated in a man aged 18 to 29 with Graves' hyperthyroidism. The chain employs TRBV12-3 or TRBV12-4 and TRBJ2-2; D not resolved. CDR3 nucleotide sequence: TGTGCCAGCAGTTCCCGGACCGTCTCGAACACCGGGGAGCTGTTTTTT. This translates into CASSSRTVSNTGELFF.